This TCR beta chain was found in a study of neurological immune-mediated disorders. General study results and limits: No CDR3 amino acid sequences were shared by expanded clones across subjects, suggesting private repertoires in all groups. The greatest degree of TCR clonal expansion was observed in HTLV-1-associated myelopathy, with the lowest in multiple sclerosis, below that of healthy controls. A possible signature was seen in one related-CDR3 cluster, into which phylogenetic grouping placed the repertoires of 18 of 34 multiple sclerosis patients.

Synthesis of cDNA was carried out by template-switch 5'RACE. The reaction used 10-nucleotide random UMIs. TCRdb analysed the 5' RACE reads with MiXCR anew, one entry per CDR3 protein. In the table there are tens of thousands of distinct CDR3 sequences, approximately 4.6% of which are singletons. Regarding time point: longitudinal time-point 3. The CDR3 has 14 residues. With 5 bases removed from V and 1 base from J, the gap between germline ends came to 11 bases. Germline V gives CDR1 LNHNV, CDR2 YYDKDF (reference sequence). This clonotype was detected many times. Its antigen remains unidentified. The chain combines TRBV15 with TRBJ1-2; maybe TRBD1 (5 bases). The sequence came from a woman aged 55-69 years with multiple sclerosis. Source material: PBMCs. CDR3 loop: CATSDGAINYGYTF. The CDR3 DNA sequence: TGTGCCACCAGCGACGGGGCAATTAACTATGGCTACACCTTC.